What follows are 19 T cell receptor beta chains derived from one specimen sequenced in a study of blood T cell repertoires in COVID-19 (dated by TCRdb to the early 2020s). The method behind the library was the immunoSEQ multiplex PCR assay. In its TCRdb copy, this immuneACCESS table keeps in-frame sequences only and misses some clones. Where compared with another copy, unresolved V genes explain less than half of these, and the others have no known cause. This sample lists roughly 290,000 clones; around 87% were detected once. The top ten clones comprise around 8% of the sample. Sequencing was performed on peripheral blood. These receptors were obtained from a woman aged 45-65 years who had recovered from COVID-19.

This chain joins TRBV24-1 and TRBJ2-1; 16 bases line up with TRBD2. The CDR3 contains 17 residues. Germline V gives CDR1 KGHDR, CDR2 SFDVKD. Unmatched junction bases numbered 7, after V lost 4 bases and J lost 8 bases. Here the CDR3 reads CATSETGLAGGNYEQFF. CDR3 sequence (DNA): TGTGCCACCAGTGAGACGGGACTAGCGGGAGGGAATTATGAGCAGTTCTTC.

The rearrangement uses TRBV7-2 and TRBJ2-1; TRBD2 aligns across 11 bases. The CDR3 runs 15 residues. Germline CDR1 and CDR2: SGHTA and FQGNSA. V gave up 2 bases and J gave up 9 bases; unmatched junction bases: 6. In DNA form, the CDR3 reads TGTGCCAGCAGCTTAATGGTAGCGGGGGGGCGTGAGCAGTTCTTC. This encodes CASSLMVAGGREQFF.

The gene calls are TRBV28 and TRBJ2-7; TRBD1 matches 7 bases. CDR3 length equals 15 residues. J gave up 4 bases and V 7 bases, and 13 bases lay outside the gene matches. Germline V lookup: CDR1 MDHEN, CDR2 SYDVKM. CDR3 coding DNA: TGTGCCAGCACAGGAACCGGGACAGTCGTATACGAGCAGTACTTC. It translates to CASTGTGTVVYEQYF.

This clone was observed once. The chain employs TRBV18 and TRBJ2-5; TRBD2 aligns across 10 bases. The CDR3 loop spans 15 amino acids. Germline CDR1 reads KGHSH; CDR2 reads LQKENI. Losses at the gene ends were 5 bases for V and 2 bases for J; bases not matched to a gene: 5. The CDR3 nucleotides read TGTGCCAGCTCATCCGGACTAGCGGATCAAGAGACCCAGTACTTC. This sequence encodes CASSSGLADQETQYF.

The DNA of the CDR3 is TGCGCCAGCAGCCCCGGACAGGGGGCGGTAGGGGAGCAGTTCTTC. As protein: CASSPGQGAVGEQFF. This sequence joins TRBV4-3 and TRBJ2-1; the match to TRBD1 covers 11 bases. The CDR3 is made up of 15 amino acids. Trimming took 4 bases from V and 10 from J; bases not matched to a gene: 9. In germline, CDR1 is LGHNA, CDR2 YSLEER.

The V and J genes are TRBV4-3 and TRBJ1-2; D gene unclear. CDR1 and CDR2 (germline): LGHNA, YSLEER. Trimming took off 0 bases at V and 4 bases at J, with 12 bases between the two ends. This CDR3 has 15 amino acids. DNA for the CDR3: TGCGCCAGCAGCCAAGATAGTAACAGTCCCTATGGCTACACCTTC. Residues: CASSQDSNSPYGYTF.

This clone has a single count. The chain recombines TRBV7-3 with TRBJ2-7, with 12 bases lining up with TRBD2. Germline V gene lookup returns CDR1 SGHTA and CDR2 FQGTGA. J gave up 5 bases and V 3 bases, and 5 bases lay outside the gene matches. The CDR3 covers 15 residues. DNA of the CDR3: TGTGCCAGCAGCTTGACTAGCGGGAGTTTCCACGAGCAGTACTTC. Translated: CASSLTSGSFHEQYF.

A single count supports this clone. CDR3 sequence: CASSQSTSGRPEGDEQYF. The DNA for the CDR3 is TGTGCCAGCAGCCAATCGACTAGCGGGAGGCCGGAAGGCGACGAGCAGTACTTC. The chain has TRBV3-1 (or the pseudogene TRBV3-2) and TRBJ2-7; 13 positions match TRBD2. This CDR3 spans 18 amino acids. Trimming at V came to 2 bases and at J to 5 bases, leaving 12 bases not matched to a gene. Germline V lookup: CDR1 LGHDT, CDR2 YNNKEL (reference sequence).

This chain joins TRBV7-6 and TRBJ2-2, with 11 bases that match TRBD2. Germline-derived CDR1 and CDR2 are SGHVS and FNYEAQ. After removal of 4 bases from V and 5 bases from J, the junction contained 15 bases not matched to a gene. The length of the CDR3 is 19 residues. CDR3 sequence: CASSSTSGSTLWGTGELFF. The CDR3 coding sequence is TGTGCCAGCAGCTCAACTAGCGGGAGTACCCTCTGGGGAACCGGGGAGCTGTTTTTT.

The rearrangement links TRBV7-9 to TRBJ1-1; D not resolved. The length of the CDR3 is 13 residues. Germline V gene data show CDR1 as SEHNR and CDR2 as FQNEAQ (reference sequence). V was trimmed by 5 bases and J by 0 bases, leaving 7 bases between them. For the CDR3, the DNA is TGTGCCAGCAGCCCCCTAATGAACACTGAAGCTTTCTTT. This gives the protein CASSPLMNTEAFF.

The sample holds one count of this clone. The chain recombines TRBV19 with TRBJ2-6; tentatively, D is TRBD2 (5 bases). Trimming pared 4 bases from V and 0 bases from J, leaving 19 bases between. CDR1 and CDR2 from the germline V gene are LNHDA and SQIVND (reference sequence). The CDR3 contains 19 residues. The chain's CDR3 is CASSRYRDTLLSGANVLTF. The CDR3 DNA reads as TGTGCCAGTAGTAGGTACCGGGATACCTTACTCTCTGGGGCCAACGTCCTGACTTTC.

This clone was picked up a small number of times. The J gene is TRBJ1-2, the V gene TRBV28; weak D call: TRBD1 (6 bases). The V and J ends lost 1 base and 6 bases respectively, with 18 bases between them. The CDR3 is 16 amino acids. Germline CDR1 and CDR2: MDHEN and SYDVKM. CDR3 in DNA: TGTGCCAGCAGTTTATCCGGGGGGCTTTGGATCGATGGCTACACCTTC. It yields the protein CASSLSGGLWIDGYTF.

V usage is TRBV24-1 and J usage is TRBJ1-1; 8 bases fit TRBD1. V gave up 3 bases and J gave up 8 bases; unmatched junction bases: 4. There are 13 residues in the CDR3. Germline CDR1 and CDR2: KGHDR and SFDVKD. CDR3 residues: CATSDPYRGEAFF. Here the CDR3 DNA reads TGTGCCACCAGTGATCCCTACAGGGGGGAAGCTTTCTTT.

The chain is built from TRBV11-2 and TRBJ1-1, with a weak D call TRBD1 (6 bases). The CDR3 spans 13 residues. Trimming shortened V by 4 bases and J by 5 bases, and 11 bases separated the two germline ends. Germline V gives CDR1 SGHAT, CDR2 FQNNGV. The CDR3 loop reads CASSSQGFTEAFF. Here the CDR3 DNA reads TGTGCCAGCAGCTCACAGGGTTTTACTGAAGCTTTCTTT.

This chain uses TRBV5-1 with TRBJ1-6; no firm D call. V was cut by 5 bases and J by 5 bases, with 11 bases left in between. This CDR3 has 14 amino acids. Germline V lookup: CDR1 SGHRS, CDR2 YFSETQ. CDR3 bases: TGCGCCAGCAGGTCCAGCGTAGATAATTCACCCCTCCACTTT. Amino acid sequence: CASRSSVDNSPLHF.

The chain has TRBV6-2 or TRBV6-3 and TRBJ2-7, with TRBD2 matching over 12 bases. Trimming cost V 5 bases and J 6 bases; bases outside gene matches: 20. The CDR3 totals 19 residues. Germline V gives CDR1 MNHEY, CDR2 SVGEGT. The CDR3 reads CASSKPGLAGSSHRGEQYF. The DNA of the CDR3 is TGTGCCAGCAGTAAACCGGGACTAGCGGGCTCCAGCCACAGGGGCGAGCAGTACTTC.

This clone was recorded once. The CDR3 DNA follows: TGCAGCGTAGCTAGCGGGAGGCCACAAGAGACCCAGTACTTC. Residues: CSVASGRPQETQYF. The chain employs TRBV29-1 and TRBJ2-5, with 11 bases aligning to TRBD2. J gave up 2 bases and V 6 bases, and 5 bases lay outside the gene matches. The germline gives CDR1 SQVTM, CDR2 ANQGSEA. This CDR3 is built from 14 residues.

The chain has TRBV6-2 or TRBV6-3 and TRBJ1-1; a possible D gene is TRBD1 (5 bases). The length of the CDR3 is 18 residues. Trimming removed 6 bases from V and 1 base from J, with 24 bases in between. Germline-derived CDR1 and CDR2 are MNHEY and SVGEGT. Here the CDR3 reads CASSQYQIYDSKNTEAFF. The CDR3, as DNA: TGTGCCAGCAGCCAATATCAAATATATGACAGCAAGAACACTGAAGCTTTCTTT.

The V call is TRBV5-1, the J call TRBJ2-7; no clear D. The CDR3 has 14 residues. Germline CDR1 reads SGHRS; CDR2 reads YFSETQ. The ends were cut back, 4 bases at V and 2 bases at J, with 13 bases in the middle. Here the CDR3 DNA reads TGCGCCAGCAGCGGAAGCAGGCCGGCCTACGAGCAGTACTTC. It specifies CASSGSRPAYEQYF. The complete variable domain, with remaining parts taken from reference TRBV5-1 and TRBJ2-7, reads KAGVTQTPRYLIKTRGQQVTLSCSPISGHRSVSWYQQTPGQGLQFLFEYFSETQRNKGNFPGRFSGRQFSNSRSEMNVSTLELGDSALYLCASSGSRPAYEQYFGPGTRLTVT.